Listed here are 14 T cell receptor beta chains from one sample, sequenced in a study of preoperative IRX-2 immunotherapy in early breast cancer. Sequencing used immunoSEQ multiplex PCR; TCRdb keeps in-frame clones, though not all of them. Here the sample spans 95,000 to 100,000 clones, roughly 88% being singletons. Treatment noted: preoperative locoregional IRX-2 cytokine immunotherapy. This specimen consisted of tumor tissue, obtained after IRX-2 immunotherapy. These TCRs come from a human donor with breast cancer.

This sequence joins TRBV28 and TRBJ2-2; 7 bases are shared with TRBD2. Germline lookup yields CDR1 MDHEN and CDR2 SYDVKM. The CDR3 length is 12 residues. V lost 5 bases, J lost 12 bases, and 6 bases stayed unmatched. CDR3 residues: CASSPRTSKLFF. In DNA, the CDR3 is TGTGCCAGCAGTCCGAGGACTAGTAAGCTGTTTTTT.

This clone was recorded a few times. The V gene is TRBV19, the J gene TRBJ1-1; 7 bases align to TRBD1. V gave up 7 bases and J gave up 4 bases; unmatched junction bases: 6. The CDR3 length is 13 residues. CDR1 and CDR2 from the germline V gene are LNHDA and SQIVND (reference sequence). CDR3 DNA sequence: TGTGCCAGTAAGCCCCCAGGGGGCACTGAAGCTTTCTTT. This codes for CASKPPGGTEAFF.

The chain combines TRBV30 with TRBJ1-4; D remains ambiguous. With 0 bases removed from V and 7 bases from J, the gap between germline ends came to 9 bases. Looked up from germline, CDR1 is GTSNPN and CDR2 is SVGIG (reference sequence). The CDR3 loop spans 13 amino acids. The CDR3 reads CAWSVGGVEKLFF. The DNA of the CDR3 is TGTGCCTGGAGTGTTGGAGGTGTTGAAAAACTGTTTTTT.

This chain links TRBV12-5 with TRBJ1-6; D might be TRBD1 (6 bases). The germline CDR1 and CDR2 sequences are LGHNT and FRNRAP. The CDR3 has 15 amino acids. CDR3 sequence reads: CASTLGGARASPLHF. DNA for the CDR3: TGTGCCAGCACCCTCGGGGGGGCTAGGGCTTCACCCCTCCACTTT.

This chain connects TRBV18 to TRBJ2-5; no firm D call. The germline V and J ends were trimmed by 3 bases and 5 bases, with 13 bases remaining between them. This CDR3 is 14 amino acids long. Germline-derived CDR1 and CDR2 are KGHSH and LQKENI. CDR3 sequence reads: CASSPVGQGETQYF. For the CDR3, the DNA is TGTGCCAGCTCACCGGTCGGTCAAGGGGAGACCCAGTACTTC.

This rearrangement joins TRBV9 to TRBJ1-1; D gene unclear. This CDR3 is 16 amino acids long. Trimming cost V 0 bases and J 0 bases, with 12 bases left between them. Germline-derived CDR1 and CDR2 are SGDLS and YYNGEE. The CDR3 DNA reads TGTGCCAGCAGCGTAGATTCGGATTGGATGAACACTGAAGCTTTCTTT. It encodes CASSVDSDWMNTEAFF.

The CDR3 DNA follows: TGTGCCAGCAGCTTAGTTTTAATATCGAGGGGGGACGACGTCTACGAGCAGTACTTC. Translated, it gives CASSLVLISRGDDVYEQYF. The chain has TRBV7-6 and TRBJ2-7; possibly TRBD1 or TRBD2 for D (6 bases each). The germline V and J ends were trimmed by 1 base and 3 bases, with 25 bases remaining between them. The CDR3 covers 19 residues. CDR1 is SGHVS and CDR2 is FNYEAQ in the germline V gene.

The chain has TRBV18 and TRBJ1-2, with a possible D match to TRBD1 (5 bases). This CDR3 comprises 13 residues. Trimming cost V 5 bases and J 5 bases, with 12 bases left between them. Looked up from germline, CDR1 is KGHSH and CDR2 is LQKENI. CDR3: CASSDSFGYGYTF. For the CDR3, the DNA is TGTGCCAGCTCAGACAGCTTTGGGTATGGCTACACCTTC.

This chain joins TRBV4-1 and TRBJ1-6; D not certain. CDR3 length: 15 amino acids. The V gene's germline CDR1 is MGHRA and CDR2 YSYEKL. The V end was cut by 1 base, the J end by 8 bases, with 12 bases between. In DNA form, the CDR3 reads TGCGCCAGCAGCCAAGCCTACGAGGAAGATTCACCCCTCCACTTT. This codes for CASSQAYEEDSPLHF.

The genes are TRBV28 and TRBJ2-7; no reliable D call. The germline gives CDR1 MDHEN, CDR2 SYDVKM. There are 13 residues in the CDR3. Between the trimmed V and J ends, which lost 7 bases and 2 bases, there was a span of 12 bases. The CDR3 protein is CASTSPVTYEQYF. In nucleotides, the CDR3 is TGTGCCAGCACCTCGCCAGTAACCTACGAGCAGTACTTC.

The rearrangement links TRBV6-8 to TRBJ1-2; TRBD1 aligns across 9 bases. CDR3 size: 15 residues. Looked up from germline, CDR1 is MNHGY and CDR2 is SAAAGT. Trimming removed 3 bases from V and 6 bases from J; junction bases left unmatched: 8. The CDR3, as DNA: TGTGCCAGCAGTTATTTGGGGACAGGGAACGATGGCTACACCTTC. This sequence encodes CASSYLGTGNDGYTF.

V and J are TRBV28 and TRBJ2-5; D may be TRBD2 (6 bases). Germline lookup yields CDR1 MDHEN and CDR2 SYDVKM. The CDR3 sequence is 12 residues long. Trimming left V 6 bases short and J 2 bases short, with 7 bases between. DNA for the CDR3: TGTGCCAGCAGCGCGGGGCAAGAGACCCAGTACTTC. As protein: CASSAGQETQYF.

As concerns this clone: Relative to the germline gene, one junction end is altered; a read error may explain this. J is TRBJ1-3 and V is TRBV27, with TRBD1 matching 7 bases. From germline, CDR1 is MNHEY and CDR2 SMNVEV (reference sequence). The CDR3 is made up of 15 amino acids. The CDR3 coding sequence is TGTGCCACCAGTAGGTACAGGGGAGCTGGAAACACCATATATTTT. Amino acid sequence: CATSRYRGAGNTIYF.

The V gene is TRBV16, the J gene TRBJ1-1, with D tentatively TRBD1 (6 bases). Trimming left V 0 bases short and J 4 bases short, with 21 bases between. Germline assignment: CDR1 KGHSY and CDR2 FQNENV. This CDR3 region has 18 residues. CDR3 nucleotides: TGTGCCAGCAGCCAATCGGGGGCAGTAATTGAAAGGGGCACTGAAGCTTTCTTT. Protein product: CASSQSGAVIERGTEAFF.